This entry lists 17 T cell receptor beta chains sequenced from one sample in a study of blood T cell repertoires in COVID-19 (dated by TCRdb to about 2020). Library preparation used the immunoSEQ multiplex PCR assay. Imported from immuneACCESS, the table was reduced by TCRdb to in-frame sequences with V and J called. These copies leave out some clones; in studies compared against another copy, an unresolved V gene accounts for under half, and the cause of the remainder is not known. The sample table records 120,000 or so clones; roughly 80% of these occur just once. Clones ranked in the top ten supply around 25% of the sample. The material sequenced was peripheral blood. The receptors come from a human donor in a cohort sampled during active COVID-19.

This clone has just one count. In DNA form, the CDR3 reads TGTGCCAGCGATCGACAGGGGTCTGGCTACACCTTC. The encoded protein is CASDRQGSGYTF. The rearrangement uses TRBV2 and TRBJ1-2, with TRBD1 identical over 8 bases. CDR3 length equals 12 residues. V lost 8 bases to trimming and J lost 7 bases; unmatched junction nucleotides: 6. In germline, CDR1 is SNHLY, CDR2 FYNNEI.

This clone occurred a few times. The chain uses TRBV30 and TRBJ2-1, with no clear D. This CDR3 has 12 residues. Germline values: CDR1 GTSNPN, CDR2 SVGIG (reference sequence). With 1 base removed from V and 7 bases from J, the gap between germline ends came to 8 bases. CDR3 nucleotides: TGTGCCTGGAGTGACAGCTTTAATGAGCAGTTCTTC. Its protein is CAWSDSFNEQFF.

The chain employs TRBV14 and TRBJ1-1; D is uncertain. The V end lost 1 base, the J end lost 1 base, and 4 bases lay between the germline ends. Looked up from germline, CDR1 is SGHDN and CDR2 is FVKESK. This CDR3 region has 13 residues. The DNA for the CDR3 is TGTGCCAGCAGCCAAGTCTCGAACACTGAAGCTTTCTTT. It encodes CASSQVSNTEAFF.

This clone was observed a handful of times. The chain is built from TRBV7-2 and TRBJ1-1, with D possibly being TRBD1 (5 bases). The CDR3 is 13 amino acids. Looked up from germline, CDR1 is SGHTA and CDR2 is FQGNSA. V was pared by 3 bases and J by 6 bases, with 11 bases between. The CDR3 DNA reads as TGTGCCAGCAGCTTGGGGCAAATTGCTGAAGCTTTCTTT. Translated, it gives CASSLGQIAEAFF.

The chain links TRBV14 to TRBJ2-7; 12 positions match TRBD2. This CDR3 contains 14 residues. V shed 1 base, J shed 6 bases, and the junction held 1 base outside the gene matches. Germline-derived CDR1 and CDR2 are SGHDN and FVKESK. Here the CDR3 DNA reads TGTGCCAGCAGCCAAGGACTAGCGGGAGCCGAGCAGTACTTC. Translation gives CASSQGLAGAEQYF.

This clone was counted ten times or more. The chain employs TRBV7-9 and TRBJ1-2; TRBD1 aligns across 7 bases. The CDR3 loop spans 15 amino acids. Trimming at V came to 5 bases and at J to 8 bases, leaving 14 bases not matched to a gene. Germline V CDR1 and CDR2: SEHNR, FQNEAQ (reference sequence). In DNA form, the CDR3 reads TGTGCCAGCAGCCCCGGGACAGCTCTCCCTTCGGGCTACACCTTC. Its protein is CASSPGTALPSGYTF.

The chain couples TRBV5-1 to TRBJ2-7; tentative D call: TRBD2 (5 bases). CDR1 is SGHRS and CDR2 is YFSETQ in the germline V gene. Trimming removed 8 bases from V and 0 bases from J, with 15 bases in between. The CDR3 extends over 14 amino acids. The CDR3 protein is CASRGLTSSYEQYF. As DNA, the CDR3 is TGCGCCAGTAGAGGACTGACAAGCTCCTACGAGCAGTACTTC.

The genes are TRBV4-1 and TRBJ2-5, with TRBD2 matching over 9 bases. Looked up from germline, CDR1 is MGHRA and CDR2 is YSYEKL. The trim removed 2 bases at V and 3 bases at J, leaving 7 bases unmatched. The CDR3 has 16 residues. This CDR3 reads CASSQNPGTSKETQYF. The CDR3 bases are TGCGCCAGCAGCCAAAACCCCGGGACTAGCAAAGAGACCCAGTACTTC.

In nucleotides, the CDR3 is TGTGCCAGCAGCTTAGTGGGCAGGGGGCGAGAGGAGCAGTACTTC. It encodes CASSLVGRGREEQYF. The chain joins TRBV7-8 to TRBJ2-7, with 8 bases aligning to TRBD1. This CDR3 spans 15 amino acids. The V gene end was trimmed by 1 base and the J gene end by 7 bases; junction bases not matched to a gene: 9. Germline CDR1 SGHVS, CDR2 FQNEAQ. Supplemented by reference TRBV7-8 and TRBJ2-7, the full variable domain reads GAGVSQSPRYKVAKRGQDVALRCDPISGHVSLFWYQQALGQGPEFLTYFQNEAQLDKSGLPSDRFFAERPEGSVSTLKIQRTQQEDSAVYLCASSLVGRGREEQYFGPGTRLTVT.

The chain links TRBV9 to TRBJ2-5, with TRBD2 matching 9 bases. The junction had 11 bases not matched to a gene; V was cut back by 3 bases and J by 5 bases. The CDR3 totals 16 residues. CDR1 is SGDLS, CDR2 YYNGEE, per germline. CDR3 protein: CASSGSGGAFGETQYF. DNA for the CDR3: TGTGCCAGCAGCGGTAGCGGGGGCGCTTTTGGGGAGACCCAGTACTTC.

The gene calls are TRBV6-5 and TRBJ2-1; 7 nucleotides agree with TRBD1. Germline CDR1 reads MNHEY; CDR2 reads SVGAGI. The CDR3 is made up of 13 amino acids. V lost 6 bases to trimming and J lost 6 bases; unmatched junction nucleotides: 5. The CDR3 loop reads CASRETGLNEQFF. DNA for the CDR3: TGTGCCAGCAGGGAGACAGGGCTCAATGAGCAGTTCTTC.

The chain combines TRBV7-2 with TRBJ2-3; 10 positions agree with TRBD1. CDR1 and CDR2 from the germline V gene are SGHTA and FQGNSA. This CDR3 has 15 amino acids. Trimming took 5 bases from V and 3 from J; bases not matched to a gene: 5. The CDR3 protein is CASSPGQGVTDTQYF. The CDR3 DNA sequence: TGTGCCAGCAGCCCCGGACAGGGGGTTACAGATACGCAGTATTTT.

The table lists this clone with a few counts. This same CDR3 is encoded by further DNA sequences in the sample. The chain links TRBV20-1 to TRBJ2-7, with 12 positions matching TRBD2. The CDR3 covers 15 residues. Unmatched junction bases numbered 7, after V lost 3 bases and J lost 4 bases. Germline V lookup: CDR1 DFQATT, CDR2 SNEGSKA (reference sequence). CDR3 region: CSASPGTSGRYEQYF. The CDR3 nucleotides are TGCAGTGCTAGTCCCGGGACTAGCGGGCGGTACGAGCAGTACTTC.

The V gene is TRBV29-1, the J gene TRBJ2-3; 12 nucleotides agree with TRBD2. The length of the CDR3 is 14 residues. V lost 8 bases to trimming and J lost 1 base; unmatched junction nucleotides: 4. Germline V lookup: CDR1 SQVTM, CDR2 ANQGSEA. In DNA form, the CDR3 reads TGCAGCACAAGACTAGCGGGGGGCACAGATACGCAGTATTTT. It is translated as CSTRLAGGTDTQYF.

The J gene is TRBJ2-1, the V gene TRBV3-1 (or the pseudogene TRBV3-2); weak D call: TRBD1 (6 bases). The CDR3 is made up of 14 amino acids. CDR1 is LGHDT, CDR2 YNNKEL, per germline (reference sequence). The ends were cut back, 3 bases at V and 10 bases at J, with 16 bases in the middle. CDR3 nucleotides: TGTGCCAGCAGCCAGAGGGGCAGGGGCGACGAGCAGTTCTTC. Translating gives CASSQRGRGDEQFF.

This sequence joins TRBV9 and TRBJ2-3; maybe TRBD2 (6 bases). V was trimmed by 0 bases and J by 1 base, leaving 9 bases between them. CDR1 is SGDLS, CDR2 YYNGEE, per germline. The CDR3 is 15 residues long. For the CDR3, the DNA is TGTGCCAGCAGCGTAGGGACTACTGGCACAGATACGCAGTATTTT. Translation: CASSVGTTGTDTQYF.

V is TRBV5-5 and J is TRBJ1-2; tentatively, D is TRBD1 (5 bases). Germline V gene lookup returns CDR1 SGHKS and CDR2 YYEKEE (reference sequence). V shed 3 bases and J shed 8 bases, with 11 bases lying between them. The CDR3 covers 12 residues. The CDR3 reads CASSYNRGGYTF. The CDR3 DNA follows: TGTGCCAGCAGCTACAACCGGGGGGGCTACACCTTC.